These 11 T cell receptor beta chains originate from one sample sequenced in a study of T cell repertoires in cytomegalovirus infection. From the reads, TCRdb called clonotypes with MiXCR, one entry per CDR3 protein. The repertoire holds 400,000 to 550,000 distinct CDR3 sequences, with roughly 12% as singletons. Material: PBMCs. Receptors originate from a human donor in good health (CMV status not recorded). Some clones in this sample may be carry-over from other donors' samples.

This clonotype was seen more than once but under ten times. This rearrangement joins TRBV12-3 or TRBV12-4 to TRBJ2-7, with 9 bases identical to TRBD1. After removal of 4 bases from V and 4 bases from J, the junction contained 14 bases not matched to a gene. The CDR3 length is 17 residues. The CDR3 nucleotides are TGTGCCAGCAGTTATGCCGATACCGGGACAGGGCAGTACGAGCAGTACTTC. This gives the protein CASSYADTGTGQYEQYF.

The chain has TRBV6-6 and TRBJ2-3; 10 bases are shared with TRBD2. The CDR3 has 18 amino acids. V was clipped by 2 bases and J by 0 bases; unmatched bases: 8. Germline V gene data show CDR1 as MNHNY and CDR2 as SVGAGI (reference sequence). The CDR3 sequence: CASSYPLTSGFSTDTQYF. The CDR3 nucleotides are TGTGCCAGCAGTTACCCCCTGACTAGCGGGTTTAGCACAGATACGCAGTATTTT.

The chain uses TRBV2 and TRBJ1-2; 10 bases are a match to TRBD1. V lost 6 bases and J lost 4; bases outside the gene matches: 5. Germline V gene data show CDR1 as SNHLY and CDR2 as FYNNEI. The CDR3 contains 14 residues. The CDR3 spells CASREGTGAYGYTF. CDR3 in DNA: TGTGCCAGCAGGGAGGGGACAGGGGCCTATGGCTACACCTTC.

This clonotype was seen repeatedly, ten times or more. The CDR3 nucleotides read TGTGCCAGCAGTTTCCTTAGACTGGGCGGGAGGAACACTGAAGCTTTCTTT. It is translated as CASSFLRLGGRNTEAFF. The chain carries TRBV6-5 and TRBJ1-1; D gene unclear. Germline CDR1 and CDR2: MNHEY and SVGAGI. V dropped 4 bases and J dropped 1 base, with 19 bases sitting between them. The CDR3 consists of 17 residues.

This clonotype has a count of ten or more. The chain joins TRBV5-4 to TRBJ2-7; a possible D gene is TRBD1 (6 bases). Germline V gene lookup returns CDR1 SGHNT and CDR2 YYREEE (reference sequence). The CDR3 runs to 14 residues. The germline V and J ends were trimmed by 4 bases and 7 bases, with 18 bases remaining between them. Here the CDR3 reads CASSARDRSGEQYF. CDR3 sequence (DNA): TGTGCCAGCAGCGCTCGCGACAGGTCGGGTGAGCAGTACTTC.

This clonotype was recorded many times. The chain employs TRBV6-5 and TRBJ1-3; D unclear. The V gene lost 0 bases and the J gene lost 0 bases, with 9 bases spanning the gap. Germline V gene sequence: CDR1 MNHEY, CDR2 SVGAGI. The CDR3 length is 16 residues. DNA of the CDR3: TGTGCCAGCAGTTACTCCCAACTCTTCTCTGGAAACACCATATATTTT. Its protein product is CASSYSQLFSGNTIYF.

This clonotype was recorded at least ten times. The V gene is TRBV7-3, the J gene TRBJ2-3, with 9 bases identical to TRBD1. Looked up from germline, CDR1 is SGHTA and CDR2 is FQGTGA. The V gene end was trimmed by 5 bases and the J gene end by 6 bases; junction bases not matched to a gene: 6. CDR3 length: 14 residues. The CDR3: CASSNSGTGDTQYF. Written as DNA, the CDR3 is TGTGCCAGCAGCAACTCCGGGACAGGGGATACGCAGTATTTT.

In its sample, this clonotype was seen many times. Compared with germline, one end of the junction differs, possibly owing to a read error. This chain uses TRBV7-9 with TRBJ2-1, with 8 bases fitting TRBD2. Germline V lookup: CDR1 SEHNR, CDR2 FQNEAQ (reference sequence). The CDR3 totals 18 residues. The CDR3 coding sequence is TGTGCCAGCAGCCCAATGACTAGCGACTACCACCAATACAATGAGCAGCTCTTC. Amino acid sequence: CASSPMTSDYHQYNEQLF.

The V and J genes are TRBV14 and TRBJ2-2, with unresolved D. The germline CDR1 and CDR2 sequences are SGHDN and FVKESK. The CDR3 extends over 15 amino acids. Trimming pared 0 bases from V and 4 bases from J, leaving 9 bases between. The CDR3 region has the DNA TGTGCCAGCAGCCAAGATCCCATATTCACCGGGGAGCTGTTTTTT. Amino acid sequence: CASSQDPIFTGELFF. Looking up the rest from reference TRBV14 and TRBJ2-2 gives the full variable domain: EAGVTQFPSHSVIEKGQTVTLRCDPISGHDNLYWYRRVMGKEIKFLLHFVKESKQDESGMPNNRFLAERTGGTYSTLKVQPAELEDSGVYFCASSQDPIFTGELFFGEGSRLTVL.

The rearrangement links TRBV7-9 to TRBJ2-7; D might be TRBD1 or TRBD2, each matching 6 bases. This CDR3 spans 15 amino acids. Trimming left V 5 bases short and J 4 bases short, with 18 bases between. Germline CDR1 and CDR2: SEHNR and FQNEAQ (reference sequence). In DNA form, the CDR3 reads TGTGCCAGCAGCACCAGGGGTAGCGGAGATTACGAGCAGTACTTC. Protein: CASSTRGSGDYEQYF.

Ten or more counts support this clonotype. This sequence joins TRBV7-9 and TRBJ2-1, with 10 bases fitting TRBD2. This CDR3 spans 17 amino acids. The ends lost 10 bases at V and 0 bases at J; junction bases unmatched: 12. CDR1 and CDR2 (germline): SEHNR, FQNEAQ (reference sequence). The DNA for the CDR3 is TGTGCCATCCCCCAGGCCCCTAGCGGGAGCTCCTACAATGAGCAGTTCTTC. Its protein product is CAIPQAPSGSSYNEQFF.